The following is a TCR beta chain sequence with its context. Molecular barcoding with unique molecular identifiers was used for the TCRbeta library. TCRdb re-called the PCR reads through MiXCR, storing one row per CDR3 protein. The data contain hundreds of thousands of distinct CDR3 sequences, around 16% of them singletons. Germline V lookup: CDR1 SGDLS, CDR2 YYNGEE. The V and J ends lost 7 bases and 6 bases respectively, with 12 bases between them. This CDR3 has 12 amino acids. This specimen comes from a study of T-cell reconstitution after alpha-beta-depleted transplantation in children. This TCR was recovered from a human donor who donated a stem cell graft to a child with acute lymphoblastic leukemia. The sample was PBMCs from the stem cell graft donor, taken from the stem cell graft. The genes are TRBV9 and TRBJ2-3, with a weak D call TRBD2 (6 bases). This CDR3 is CASLPRGDTQYF. CDR3 bases: TGTGCCAGCCTCCCCCGGGGGGATACGCAGTATTTT.